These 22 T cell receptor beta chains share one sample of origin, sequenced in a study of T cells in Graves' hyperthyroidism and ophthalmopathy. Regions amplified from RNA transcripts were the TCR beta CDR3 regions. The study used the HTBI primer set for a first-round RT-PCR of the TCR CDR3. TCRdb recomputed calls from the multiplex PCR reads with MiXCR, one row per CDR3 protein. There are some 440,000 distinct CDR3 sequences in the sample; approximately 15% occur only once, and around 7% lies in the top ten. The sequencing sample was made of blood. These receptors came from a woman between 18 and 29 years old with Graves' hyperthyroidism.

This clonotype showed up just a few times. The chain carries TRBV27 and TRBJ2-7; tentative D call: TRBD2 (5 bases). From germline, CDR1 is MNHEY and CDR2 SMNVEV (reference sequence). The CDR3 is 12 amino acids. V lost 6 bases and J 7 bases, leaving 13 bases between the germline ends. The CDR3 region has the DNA TGTGCCAGCAGACGGACCCCGGGGGAGCAGTACTTC. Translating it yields CASRRTPGEQYF.

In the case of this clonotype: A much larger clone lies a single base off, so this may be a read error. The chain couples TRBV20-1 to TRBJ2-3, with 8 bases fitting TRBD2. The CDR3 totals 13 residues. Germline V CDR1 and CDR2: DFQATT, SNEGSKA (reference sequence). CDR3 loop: CSARSAGGDAQYF. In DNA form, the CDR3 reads TGCAGTGCTAGGAGTGCGGGGGGAGATGCGCAGTATTTT.

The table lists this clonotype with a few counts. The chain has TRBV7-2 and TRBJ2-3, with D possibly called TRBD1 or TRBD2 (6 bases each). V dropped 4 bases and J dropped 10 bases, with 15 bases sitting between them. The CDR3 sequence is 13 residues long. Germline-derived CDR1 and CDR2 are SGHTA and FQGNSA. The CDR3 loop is CASSSSGGGAQYF. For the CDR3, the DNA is TGTGCCAGCAGCTCCTCCGGAGGGGGTGCGCAGTATTTT.

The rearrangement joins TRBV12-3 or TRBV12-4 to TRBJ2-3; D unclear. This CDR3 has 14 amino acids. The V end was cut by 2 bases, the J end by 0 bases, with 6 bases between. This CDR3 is CASSLLWSTDTQYF. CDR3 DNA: TGTGCCAGCAGTTTATTGTGGAGCACAGATACGCAGTATTTT.

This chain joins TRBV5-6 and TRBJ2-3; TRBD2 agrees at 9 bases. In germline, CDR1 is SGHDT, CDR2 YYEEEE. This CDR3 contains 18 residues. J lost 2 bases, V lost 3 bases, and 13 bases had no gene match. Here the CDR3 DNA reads TGTGCCAGCAGCTCTATAAACTGGCTAGCGGGGTACACAGATACGCAGTATTTT. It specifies CASSSINWLAGYTDTQYF.

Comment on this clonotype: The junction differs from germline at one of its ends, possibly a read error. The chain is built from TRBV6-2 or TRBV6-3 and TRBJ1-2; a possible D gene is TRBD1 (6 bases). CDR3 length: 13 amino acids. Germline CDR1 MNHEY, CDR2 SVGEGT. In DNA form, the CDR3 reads TGTGCCAGCAGTCTTACAGGGAACTATGGCTGCACCTTC. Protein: CASSLTGNYGCTF.

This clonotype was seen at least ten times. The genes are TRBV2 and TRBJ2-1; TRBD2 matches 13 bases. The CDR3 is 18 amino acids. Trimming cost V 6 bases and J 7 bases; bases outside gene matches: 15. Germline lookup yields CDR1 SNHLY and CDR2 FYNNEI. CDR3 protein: CASSPPPWGLAGTNEQFF. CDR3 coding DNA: TGTGCCAGCAGCCCGCCCCCCTGGGGACTAGCGGGAACGAATGAGCAGTTCTTC.

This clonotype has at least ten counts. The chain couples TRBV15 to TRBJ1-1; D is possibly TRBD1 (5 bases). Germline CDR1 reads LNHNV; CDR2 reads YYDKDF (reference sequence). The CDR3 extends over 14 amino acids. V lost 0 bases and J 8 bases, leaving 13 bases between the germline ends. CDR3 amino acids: CATSREGRVDEAFF. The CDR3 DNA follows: TGTGCCACCAGCAGAGAGGGCAGGGTAGACGAAGCTTTCTTT.

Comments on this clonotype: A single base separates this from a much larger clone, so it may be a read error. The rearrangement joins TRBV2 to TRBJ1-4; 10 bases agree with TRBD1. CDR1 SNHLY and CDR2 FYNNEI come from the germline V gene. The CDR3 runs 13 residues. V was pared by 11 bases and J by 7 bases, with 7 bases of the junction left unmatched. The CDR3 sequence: CAGRQGASEKLFF. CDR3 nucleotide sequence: TGTGCCGGCCGACAGGGGGCGAGTGAAAAACTGTTTTTT.

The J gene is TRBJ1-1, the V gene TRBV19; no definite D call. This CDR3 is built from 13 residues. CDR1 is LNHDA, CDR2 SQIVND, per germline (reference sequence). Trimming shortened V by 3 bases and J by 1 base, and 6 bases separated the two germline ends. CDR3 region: CASSIWENTEAFF. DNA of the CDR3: TGTGCCAGTAGTATTTGGGAGAACACTGAAGCTTTCTTT.

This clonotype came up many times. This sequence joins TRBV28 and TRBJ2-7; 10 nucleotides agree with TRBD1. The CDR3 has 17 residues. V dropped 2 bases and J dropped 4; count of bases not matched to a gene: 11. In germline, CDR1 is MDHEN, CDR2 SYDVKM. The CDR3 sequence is CASSLVPFRDRGYEQYF. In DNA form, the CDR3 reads TGTGCCAGCAGTTTAGTCCCGTTTAGGGACAGGGGTTACGAGCAGTACTTC.

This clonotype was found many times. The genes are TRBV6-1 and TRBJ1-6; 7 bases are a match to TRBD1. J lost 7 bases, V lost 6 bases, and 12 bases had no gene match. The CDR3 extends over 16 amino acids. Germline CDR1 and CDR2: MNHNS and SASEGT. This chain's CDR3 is CASRGRNRGANSPLHF. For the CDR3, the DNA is TGTGCCAGCAGGGGGAGAAACAGGGGAGCAAATTCACCCCTCCACTTT.

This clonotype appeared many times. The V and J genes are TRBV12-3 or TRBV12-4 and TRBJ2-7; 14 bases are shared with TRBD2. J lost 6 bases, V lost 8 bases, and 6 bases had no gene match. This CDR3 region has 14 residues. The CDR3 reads CASGTSGSLGEQYF. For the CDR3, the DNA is TGTGCCAGCGGGACTAGCGGGAGTTTAGGCGAGCAGTACTTC.

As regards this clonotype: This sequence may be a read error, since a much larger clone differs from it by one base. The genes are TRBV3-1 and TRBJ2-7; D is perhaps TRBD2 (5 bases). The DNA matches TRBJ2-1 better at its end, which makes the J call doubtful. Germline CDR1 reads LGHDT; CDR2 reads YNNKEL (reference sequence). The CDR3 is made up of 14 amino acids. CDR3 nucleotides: TGTGCCAGCAGCCAAGCCGGGGAACCCTACGAGCAGTTCTTC. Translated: CASSQAGEPYEQFF.

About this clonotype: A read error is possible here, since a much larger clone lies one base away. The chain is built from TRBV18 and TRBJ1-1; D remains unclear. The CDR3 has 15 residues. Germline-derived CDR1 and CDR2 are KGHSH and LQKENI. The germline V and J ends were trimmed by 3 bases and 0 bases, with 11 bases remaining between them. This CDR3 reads CASSPVMGLNTEAFF. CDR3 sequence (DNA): TGTGCCAGCTCACCCGTTATGGGCCTGAACACTGAAGCTTTCTTT.

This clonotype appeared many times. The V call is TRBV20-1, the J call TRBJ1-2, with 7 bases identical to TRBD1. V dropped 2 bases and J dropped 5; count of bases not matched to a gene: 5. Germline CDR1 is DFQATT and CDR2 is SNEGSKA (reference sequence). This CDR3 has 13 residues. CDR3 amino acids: CSARSPGGYGYTF. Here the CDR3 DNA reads TGCAGTGCTAGAAGCCCAGGGGGATATGGCTACACCTTC.

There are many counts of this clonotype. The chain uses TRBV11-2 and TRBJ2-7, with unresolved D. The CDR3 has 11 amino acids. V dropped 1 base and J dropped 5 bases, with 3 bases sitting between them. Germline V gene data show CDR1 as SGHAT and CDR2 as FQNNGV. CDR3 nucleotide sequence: TGTGCCAGCAGCTTAGCCAACGAGCAGTACTTC. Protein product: CASSLANEQYF.

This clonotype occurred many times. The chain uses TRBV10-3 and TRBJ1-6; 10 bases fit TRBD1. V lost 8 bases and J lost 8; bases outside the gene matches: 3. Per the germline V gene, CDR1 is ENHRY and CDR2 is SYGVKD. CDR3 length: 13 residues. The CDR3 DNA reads TGTGCCATCCGAGGGACAGGGGATTCACCCCTCCACTTT. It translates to CAIRGTGDSPLHF.

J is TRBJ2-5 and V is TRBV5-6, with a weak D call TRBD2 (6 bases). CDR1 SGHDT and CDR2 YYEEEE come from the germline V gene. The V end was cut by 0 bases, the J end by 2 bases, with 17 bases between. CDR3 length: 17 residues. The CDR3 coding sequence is TGTGCCAGCAGCTTGGACCCAATAACGGGAGCGCAAGAGACCCAGTACTTC. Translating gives CASSLDPITGAQETQYF.

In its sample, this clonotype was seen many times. CDR3 sequence reads: CASSFMDQPQHF. In nucleotides, the CDR3 is TGTGCCAGCAGTTTCATGGATCAGCCCCAGCATTTT. The V gene is TRBV12-3 or TRBV12-4, the J gene TRBJ1-5, with no clear D. V was trimmed by 3 bases and J by 5 bases, leaving 5 bases between them. This CDR3 has 12 residues.

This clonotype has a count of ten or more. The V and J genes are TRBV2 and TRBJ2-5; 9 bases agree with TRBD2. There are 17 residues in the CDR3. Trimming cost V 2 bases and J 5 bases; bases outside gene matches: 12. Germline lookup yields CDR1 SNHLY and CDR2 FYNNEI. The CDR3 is CASSELAGWSGGETQYF. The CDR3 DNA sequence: TGTGCCAGCAGTGAACTAGCGGGGTGGAGCGGCGGGGAGACCCAGTACTTC.

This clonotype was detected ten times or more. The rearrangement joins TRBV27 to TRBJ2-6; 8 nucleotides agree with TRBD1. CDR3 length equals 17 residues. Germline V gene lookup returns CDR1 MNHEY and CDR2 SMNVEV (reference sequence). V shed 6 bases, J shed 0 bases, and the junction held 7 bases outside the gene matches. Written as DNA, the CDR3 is TGTGCCAGCAGCCCCGGGACAGGCGCCTCTGGGGCCAACGTCCTGACTTTC. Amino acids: CASSPGTGASGANVLTF.